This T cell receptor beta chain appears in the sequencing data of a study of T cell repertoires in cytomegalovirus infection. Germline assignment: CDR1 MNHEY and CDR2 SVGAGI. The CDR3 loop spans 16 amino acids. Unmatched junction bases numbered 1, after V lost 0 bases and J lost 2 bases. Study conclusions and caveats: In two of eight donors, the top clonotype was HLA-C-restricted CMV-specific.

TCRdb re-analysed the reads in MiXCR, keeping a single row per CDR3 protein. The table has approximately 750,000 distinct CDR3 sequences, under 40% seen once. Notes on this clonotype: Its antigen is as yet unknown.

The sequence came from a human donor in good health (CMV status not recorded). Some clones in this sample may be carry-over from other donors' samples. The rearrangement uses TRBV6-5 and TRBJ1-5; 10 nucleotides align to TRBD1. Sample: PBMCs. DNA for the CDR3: TGTGCCAGCAGTTACTCCGGGACAGGGGGCAATCAGCCCCAGCATTTT. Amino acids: CASSYSGTGGNQPQHF.